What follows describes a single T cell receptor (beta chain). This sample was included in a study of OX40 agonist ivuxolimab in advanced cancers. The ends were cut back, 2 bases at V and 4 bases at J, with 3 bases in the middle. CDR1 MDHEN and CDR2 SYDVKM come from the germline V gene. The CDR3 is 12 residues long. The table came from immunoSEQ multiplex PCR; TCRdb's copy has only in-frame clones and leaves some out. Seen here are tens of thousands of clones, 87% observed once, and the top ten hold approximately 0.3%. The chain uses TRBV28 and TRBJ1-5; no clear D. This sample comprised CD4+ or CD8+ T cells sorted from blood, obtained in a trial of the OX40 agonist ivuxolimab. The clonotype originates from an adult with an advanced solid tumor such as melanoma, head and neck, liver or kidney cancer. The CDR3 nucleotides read TGTGCCAGCAGTTTAAATAATCAGCCCCAGCATTTT. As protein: CASSLNNQPQHF.